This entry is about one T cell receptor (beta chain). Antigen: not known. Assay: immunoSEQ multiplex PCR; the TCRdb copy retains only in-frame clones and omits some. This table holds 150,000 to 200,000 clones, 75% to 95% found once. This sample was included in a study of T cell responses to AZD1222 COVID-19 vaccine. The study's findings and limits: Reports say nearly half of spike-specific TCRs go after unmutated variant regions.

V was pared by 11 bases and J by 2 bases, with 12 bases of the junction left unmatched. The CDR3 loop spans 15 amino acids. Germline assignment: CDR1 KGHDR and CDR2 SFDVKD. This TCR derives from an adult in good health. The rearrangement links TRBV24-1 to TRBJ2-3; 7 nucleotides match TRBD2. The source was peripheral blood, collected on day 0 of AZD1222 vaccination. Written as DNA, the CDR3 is TGTGCCATCGAGCCAAGCGGGGTCCCCACAGATACGCAGTATTTT. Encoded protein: CAIEPSGVPTDTQYF.